Following are 2 T cell receptor beta chains from one sample sequenced in a study of shared clonotypes between healthy human individuals. Sequenced by immunoSEQ multiplex PCR; TCRdb stores in-frame clones only, minus some. The table has roughly 2 million clones, around 95% seen once. The sequenced material came from naive CD4+ T cells sorted from blood. Specified subset: CD45RA+ positively selected. The source of these receptors is a man aged 18 to 30 in good health.

This chain connects TRBV23-1 to TRBJ2-5; a possible D gene is TRBD1 (6 bases). TRBV23-1 is annotated as an ORF whose role is uncertain. CDR3 length equals 15 residues. The germline V and J ends were trimmed by 8 bases and 2 bases, with 18 bases remaining between them. CDR3: CASGSYREWQETQYF. The DNA of the CDR3 is TGCGCCAGCGGGTCATACAGGGAGTGGCAAGAGACCCAGTACTTC.

As for this clone: Other DNA sequences from this sample encode an identical CDR3 as well. The chain has TRBV6-5 and TRBJ2-7; D tentatively fits TRBD1 or TRBD2 (5 bases each). This CDR3 is 14 amino acids long. Between the trimmed V and J ends, which lost 0 bases and 2 bases, there was a span of 8 bases. The V gene's germline CDR1 is MNHEY and CDR2 SVGAGI. The CDR3 region has the DNA TGTGCCAGCAGTTACTCGGGGACCACCTACGAGCAGTACTTC. This encodes CASSYSGTTYEQYF.